This TCR beta chain came from a study of blood T cells in healthy people across ages. This clonotype has at least ten counts. A clone one base away is much larger, so this may be a read error. A second PCR of about 6 to 12 cycles used a sample-barcoded 5' primer and a J-beta primer mix. MiXCR, run by TCRdb on the 5' RACE reads, gives a single entry per CDR3 protein. Counted here are about 590,000 distinct CDR3 sequences, around 31% occurring once; the ten biggest clones make up about a sixth. Individuals who donated were healthy Caucasians from Russia aged roughly 6 to 100. J lost 7 bases, V lost 6 bases, and 8 bases had no gene match. CDR3 size: 14 residues. CDR1 is ENHRY and CDR2 is SYGVKD in the germline V gene.

The TCR originated in a woman of 80 years or more in good health. The J gene is TRBJ2-1, the V gene TRBV10-3; TRBD1 aligns across 8 bases. Sequencing was done on a sample of blood. CDR3: CAIRADRARNEQFF. The DNA of the CDR3 is TGTGCCATCAGGGCGGACAGGGCAAGGAATGAGCAGTTCTTC.